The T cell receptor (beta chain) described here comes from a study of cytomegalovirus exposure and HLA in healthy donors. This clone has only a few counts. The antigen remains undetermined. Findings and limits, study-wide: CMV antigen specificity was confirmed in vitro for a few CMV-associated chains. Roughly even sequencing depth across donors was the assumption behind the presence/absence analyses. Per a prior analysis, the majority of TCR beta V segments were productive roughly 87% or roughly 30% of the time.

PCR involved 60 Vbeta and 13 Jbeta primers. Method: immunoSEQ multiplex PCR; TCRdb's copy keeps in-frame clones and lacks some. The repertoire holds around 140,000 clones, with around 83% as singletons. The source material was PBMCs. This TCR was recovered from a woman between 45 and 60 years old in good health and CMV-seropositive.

The chain's CDR3 is CASSLGGGRGLNSPLHF. The CDR3, as DNA: TGTGCCAGCAGCTTAGGTGGGGGCAGGGGTTTGAATTCACCCCTCCACTTT. The chain employs TRBV11-2 and TRBJ1-6, with a possible D match to TRBD1 (6 bases). V gave up 1 base and J gave up 7 bases, with 17 bases separating them. This CDR3 region has 17 residues. Germline CDR1 and CDR2: SGHAT and FQNNGV.